The rows below give T cell receptor beta chains drawn from one sample of a study of cytomegalovirus exposure and HLA in healthy donors. Sequencing used immunoSEQ multiplex PCR; TCRdb keeps in-frame clones, though not all of them. Of 110,000 to 150,000 clones listed, more than 65% were seen once; the top ten hold approximately 1.6%. The material sequenced was PBMCs. These receptor sequences come from a woman in her twenties or thirties in good health and CMV-seronegative. Each CDR3 is given with its conserved first and last residue. A D gene is named only where the DNA matches it firmly. A clone size is listed for some rows: how often the clone was seen (once, few, many), or a class if it is expanded.

>TRBD2|.|TRBJ2-1|TRBV5-1|15
TGCGCCAGCAGCTTGTTGTTTCTAGCGGGAGGTGAGCAGTTCTTC
CASSLLFLAGGEQFF
>.|few|TRBJ1-4|TRBV7-9|16
TGTGCCAGCAGCCATCCTACAGGGAGGGCTTCTGAAAAACTGTTTTTT
CASSHPTGRASEKLFF
>TRBD1|.|TRBJ2-7|TRBV5-4|14
TGTGCCAGCAGCCGGGACAGGGGGATAGGCGAGCAGTACTTC
CASSRDRGIGEQYF
>TRBD2|.|TRBJ2-7|TRBV2|15
TGTGCCAGCAGGTCAGGGAGGGCGACTTCCTACGAGCAGTACTTC
CASRSGRATSYEQYF
>TRBD1|.|TRBJ1-5|TRBV6-6|15
TGTGCCAGCAGTCAAGGGACAGTTAGCAATCAGCCCCAGCATTTT
CASSQGTVSNQPQHF
>.|few|TRBJ1-1|TRBV27|14
TGTGCCAGCAGTCCGTATAGCATGAACACTGAAGCTTTCTTT
CASSPYSMNTEAFF
>.|once|TRBJ1-1|TRBV4-2|14
TGTGCCAGCAGCCCTATTAAAGGGGATCGGGAGGCTTTCTTT
CASSPIKGDREAFF
>.|.|TRBJ2-7|TRBV2|16
TGTGCCAGCCTTCTTGGTGGGCTCCAGGGGTCCTACGAGCAGTACTTC
CASLLGGLQGSYEQYF
>TRBD1|.|TRBJ2-1|TRBV27|14
TGTGCCAGCAGTCCCCGACAGGGTTTCAATGAGCAGTTCTTC
CASSPRQGFNEQFF
>.|.|TRBJ1-1|TRBV7-3|15
TGTGCCAGCAGCTTAGAGGCCGCGGGGAACACTGAAGCTTTCTTT
CASSLEAAGNTEAFF
>TRBD2|.|TRBJ2-5|TRBV28|18
TGTGCCAGCACCACACGGGGACTAGCGGGGGTGGGGGGAGAGACCCAGTACTTC
CASTTRGLAGVGGETQYF
>TRBD1|few|TRBJ2-1|TRBV5-1|14
TGCGCCACTACACCGGGACAGTACCTCAATGAGCAGTTCTTC
CATTPGQYLNEQFF
>TRBD2|once|TRBJ2-1|TRBV30|14
TGTGCCTGGAGTCCGGGACTAGCGGGAAGTGAGCAGTTCTTC
CAWSPGLAGSEQFF
>.|few|TRBJ2-2|TRBV19|14
TGTGCCGTGTCCCCCAGGTCGGACACCGGGGAGCTGTTTTTT
CAVSPRSDTGELFF
>TRBD1|.|TRBJ1-2|TRBV29-1|14
TGCAGCGTTGGCGGGGGGGACAGGACGTATGGCTACACCTTC
CSVGGGDRTYGYTF
>.|.|TRBJ2-2|TRBV6-1|15
TGTGCCAGCAGTGAATGGACAGCGAACACCGGGGAGCTGTTTTTT
CASSEWTANTGELFF